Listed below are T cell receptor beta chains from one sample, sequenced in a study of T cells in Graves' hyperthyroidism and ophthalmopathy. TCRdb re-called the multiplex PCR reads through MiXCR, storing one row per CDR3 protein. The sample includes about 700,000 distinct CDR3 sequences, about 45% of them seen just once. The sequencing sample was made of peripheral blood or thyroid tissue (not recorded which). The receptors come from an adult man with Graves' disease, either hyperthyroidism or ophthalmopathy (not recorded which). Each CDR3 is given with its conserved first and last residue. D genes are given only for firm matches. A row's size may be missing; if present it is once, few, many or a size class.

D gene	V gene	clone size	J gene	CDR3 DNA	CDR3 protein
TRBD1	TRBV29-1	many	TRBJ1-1	TGCAGCGTGAAGCGGACAGGGGAAATGAACACTGAAGCTTTCTTT	CSVKRTGEMNTEAFF
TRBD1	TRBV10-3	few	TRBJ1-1	TGTGCCATCAGGGAAGACAGGGGGGGAGCTTTCTTT	CAIREDRGGAFF
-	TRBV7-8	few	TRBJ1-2	TGTGCCAGCAGCTGGACGGGTTCCGCGGGGGGCTACACCTTC	CASSWTGSAGGYTF
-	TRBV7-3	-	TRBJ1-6	TGTGCCAGCAGCTTAACAGGGTCGAATAATTCACCCCTCCACTTT	CASSLTGSNNSPLHF
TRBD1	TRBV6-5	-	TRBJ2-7	TGTGCCAGCAGTTACCGGACAGGGGGAGGCTACGAGCAGTACTTC	CASSYRTGGGYEQYF
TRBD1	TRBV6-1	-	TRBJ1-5	TGTGCCAGCAGGGGGACAGGGAGAAATAGCAATCAGCCCCAGCATTTT	CASRGTGRNSNQPQHF
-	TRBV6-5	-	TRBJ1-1	TGTGCCATCAGTTACTCTCCCGGGTTAGCTTTCTTT	CAISYSPGLAFF
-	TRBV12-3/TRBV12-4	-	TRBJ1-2	TGTGCCAGCAGTTTAGCAGGGAATACCTATGGCTACACCTTC	CASSLAGNTYGYTF
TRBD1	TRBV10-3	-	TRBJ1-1	TGTGCCATCAGTGACCCGGGACAGGAGAGGGACACTGAAGCTTTCTTT	CAISDPGQERDTEAFF
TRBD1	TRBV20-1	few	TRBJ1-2	TGCAGTGCAAAAGGGGACAGGGGGGACTATGGCTACACCTTC	CSAKGDRGDYGYTF
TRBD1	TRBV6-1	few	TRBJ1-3	TGTGCCAGCAGGCCAACAGGGGCTGGAAACACCATATATTTT	CASRPTGAGNTIYF
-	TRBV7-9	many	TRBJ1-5	TGTGCCAGCAGCCCCGGTGATGGGCCCCAGCATTTT	CASSPGDGPQHF
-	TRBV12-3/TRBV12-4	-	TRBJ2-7	TGTGCCAGCAGTTTATTGACCGAGCAGTACTTC	CASSLLTEQYF
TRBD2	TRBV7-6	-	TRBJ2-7	TGTGCCAGCAGCGCTAGTCCGGGGGGAACCTACGAGCAGTACTTC	CASSASPGGTYEQYF
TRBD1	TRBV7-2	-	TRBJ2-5	TGTGCCAGCAGCATCGGGACAGGGGGACAGCCCCAGTACTTC	CASSIGTGGQPQYF
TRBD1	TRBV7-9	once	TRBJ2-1	TGTGCCAGCCCGACAGGGGTCGCTGACAATGAGCAGTTCTTC	CASPTGVADNEQFF
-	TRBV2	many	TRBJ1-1	TGTGCCAGCAGCGTCAAACGGAACACTGAAGCTTTCTTT	CASSVKRNTEAFF
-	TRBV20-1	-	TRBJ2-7	TGCAGTGCTAGCTGGACCGACTCTACCTACGAGCAGTACTTC	CSASWTDSTYEQYF
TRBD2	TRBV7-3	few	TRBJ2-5	TGTGCCAGCAGTGAGGCGGGAGATGGTGGGACCCAGTACTTC	CASSEAGDGGTQYF
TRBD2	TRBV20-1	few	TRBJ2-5	TGCAGTGCGTTAACCAAGGGAGGGCCCCAAGAGACCCAGTACTTC	CSALTKGGPQETQYF
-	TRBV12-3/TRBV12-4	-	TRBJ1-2	TGTGCCAGCAGTTACCCCGCAGGGGACGGCTACACCTTC	CASSYPAGDGYTF
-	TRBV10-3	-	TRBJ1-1	TGTGCGCAAAAGACAGGCATAATGAACACTGAAGCTTTCTTT	CAQKTGIMNTEAFF
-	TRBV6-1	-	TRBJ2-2	TGTGCCAGCAGTGAGACGGGGGCCGGGGAGCTGTTTTTT	CASSETGAGELFF
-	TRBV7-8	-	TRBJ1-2	TGTGCCAGCAGCTTAGGGCCGGCTGGCTACACCTTC	CASSLGPAGYTF
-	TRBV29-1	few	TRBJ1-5	TGCAGCGTTGAAGATCTCGGGCAGCCCCAGCATTTT	CSVEDLGQPQHF
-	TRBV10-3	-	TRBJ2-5	TGTGCCATCAGTGAAGCCGGGGGTTTAGGGCAGACCCAGTACTTC	CAISEAGGLGQTQYF
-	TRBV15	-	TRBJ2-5	TGTGCCACCAGCAGCGTTGATCGAGAGACCCAGTACTTC	CATSSVDRETQYF
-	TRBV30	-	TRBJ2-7	TGTGCCTGGGGATTGACAGACTCCTACGAGCAGTACTTC	CAWGLTDSYEQYF
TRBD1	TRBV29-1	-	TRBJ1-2	TGCAGCGTAGACAGGGTCAGCGGAGGCTACACCTTC	CSVDRVSGGYTF
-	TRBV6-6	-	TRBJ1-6	TGTGCCAGCAAAAAACAGCATAATTCACCCCTCCACTTT	CASKKQHNSPLHF
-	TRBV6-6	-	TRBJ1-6	TGTGCCAGCAGTTACCCTTCAAACACGCGGAATTCACCCCTCCACTTT	CASSYPSNTRNSPLHF